One and the same sample provided the 3 T cell receptor beta chains below, sequenced in a study of patients and donors after allogeneic stem cell transplantation. One entry per CDR3 protein, called by TCRdb with MiXCR from the RT-PCR reads. The repertoire includes some 960,000 distinct CDR3 sequences, over 15% of them detected once, and roughly 6% sits in the top ten. What was sequenced was blood, either unsorted or a sorted T cell fraction (not recorded which). The receptors were sampled from a human donor who was either an allogeneic HSCT recipient or a stem cell or donor lymphocyte infusion donor (not recorded which). It is not recorded whose cells these are; they may come from a transplant donor.

This clonotype was observed a few times. The chain uses TRBV19 and TRBJ2-7; D possibly corresponds to TRBD1 (6 bases). The germline V gene has CDR1 LNHDA and CDR2 SQIVND (reference sequence). This CDR3 contains 14 residues. V was clipped by 5 bases and J by 5 bases, with 16 bases between them. The CDR3 here is CASSPQGLGHEQYF. CDR3 sequence (DNA): TGTGCCAGTAGTCCCCAGGGGTTGGGCCACGAGCAGTACTTC.

This rearrangement joins TRBV29-1 to TRBJ2-5, with D hard to call. From germline, CDR1 is SQVTM and CDR2 ANQGSEA. Trimming cost V 3 bases and J 5 bases, with 13 bases left between them. The CDR3 consists of 13 residues. The CDR3, as DNA: TGCAGCGTTGACAGTCCGGAGTGGGAGACCCAGTACTTC. Its protein is CSVDSPEWETQYF.

This chain connects TRBV6-1 to TRBJ2-3, with 13 positions matching TRBD2. CDR1 MNHNS and CDR2 SASEGT come from the germline V gene. The CDR3 runs to 16 residues. With V trimmed by 6 bases and J by 4 bases, 7 bases remained unmatched. The CDR3 is CASRTRLAGGPDTQYF. The CDR3 DNA follows: TGTGCCAGCAGAACCAGACTAGCGGGAGGCCCAGATACGCAGTATTTT.